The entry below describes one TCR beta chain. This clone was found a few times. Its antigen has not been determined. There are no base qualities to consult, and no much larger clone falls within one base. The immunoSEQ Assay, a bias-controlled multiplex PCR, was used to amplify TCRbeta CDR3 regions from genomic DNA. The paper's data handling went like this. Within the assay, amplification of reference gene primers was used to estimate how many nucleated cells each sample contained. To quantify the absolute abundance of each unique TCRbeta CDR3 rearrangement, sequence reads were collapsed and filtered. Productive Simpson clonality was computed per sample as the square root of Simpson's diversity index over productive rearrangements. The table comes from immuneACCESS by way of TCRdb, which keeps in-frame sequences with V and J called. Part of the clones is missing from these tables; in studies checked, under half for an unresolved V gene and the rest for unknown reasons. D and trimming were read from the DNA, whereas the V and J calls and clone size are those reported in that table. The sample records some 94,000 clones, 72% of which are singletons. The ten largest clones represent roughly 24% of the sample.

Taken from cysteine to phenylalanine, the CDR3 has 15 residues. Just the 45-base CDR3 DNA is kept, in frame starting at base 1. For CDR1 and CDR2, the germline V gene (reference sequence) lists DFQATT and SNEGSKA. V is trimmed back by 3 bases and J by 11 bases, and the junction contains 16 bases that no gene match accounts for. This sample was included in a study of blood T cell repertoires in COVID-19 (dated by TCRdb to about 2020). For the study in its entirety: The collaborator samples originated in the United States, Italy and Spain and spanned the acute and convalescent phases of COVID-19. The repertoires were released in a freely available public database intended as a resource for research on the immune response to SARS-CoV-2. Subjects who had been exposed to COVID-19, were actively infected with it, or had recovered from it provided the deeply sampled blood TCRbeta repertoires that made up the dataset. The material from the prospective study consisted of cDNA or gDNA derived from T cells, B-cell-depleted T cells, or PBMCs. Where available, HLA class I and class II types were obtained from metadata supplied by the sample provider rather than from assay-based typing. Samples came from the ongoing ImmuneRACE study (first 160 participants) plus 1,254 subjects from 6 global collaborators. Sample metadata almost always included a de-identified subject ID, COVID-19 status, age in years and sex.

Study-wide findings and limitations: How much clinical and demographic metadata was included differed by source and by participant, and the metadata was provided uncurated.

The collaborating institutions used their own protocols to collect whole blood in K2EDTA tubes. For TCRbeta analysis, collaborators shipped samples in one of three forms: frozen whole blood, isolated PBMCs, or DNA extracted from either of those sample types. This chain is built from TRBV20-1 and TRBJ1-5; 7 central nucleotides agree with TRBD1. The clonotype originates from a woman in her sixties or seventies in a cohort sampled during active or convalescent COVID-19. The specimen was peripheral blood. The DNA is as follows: TGCAGTGCTAGTACCCGACAGGGCCGGGGTTTAGCCCAGCATTTT. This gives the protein CSASTRQGRGLAQHF.